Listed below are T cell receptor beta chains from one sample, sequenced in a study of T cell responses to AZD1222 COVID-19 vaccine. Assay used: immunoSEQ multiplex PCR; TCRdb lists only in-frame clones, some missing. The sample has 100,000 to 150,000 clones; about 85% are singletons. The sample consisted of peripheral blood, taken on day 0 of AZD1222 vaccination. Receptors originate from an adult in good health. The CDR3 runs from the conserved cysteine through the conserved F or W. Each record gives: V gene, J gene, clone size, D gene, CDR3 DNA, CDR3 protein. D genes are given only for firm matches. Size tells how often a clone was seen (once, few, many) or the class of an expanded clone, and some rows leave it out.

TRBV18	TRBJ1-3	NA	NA	TGTGCCAGCTCACCACCCATGGCCTTCTCTGGAAACACCATATATTTT	CASSPPMAFSGNTIYF
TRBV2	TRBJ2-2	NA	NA	TGTGCCAGCAGTGGGGGAACTACAGGGAGGTCCGGGGAGCTGTTTTTT	CASSGGTTGRSGELFF
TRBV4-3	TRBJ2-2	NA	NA	TGCGCCAGCAGCCAAGACCGGTGGGGGGCAGTCGGGGAGCTGTTTTTT	CASSQDRWGAVGELFF
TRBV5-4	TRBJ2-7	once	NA	TGTGCCAGCAGCTACGCGGGACATAAGACTGGCGAGCAGTACTTC	CASSYAGHKTGEQYF
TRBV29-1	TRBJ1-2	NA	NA	TGCGCCCCCGAGCCAGGGAACTATGGCTACACCTTC	CAPEPGNYGYTF
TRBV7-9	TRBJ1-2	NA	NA	TGTGCCAGCAGCAATGAAGTTGGCTACACCTTC	CASSNEVGYTF
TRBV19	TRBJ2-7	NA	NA	TGTGCCAGTAGTAGGGCGGGGGCCTCCTACGAGCAGTACTTC	CASSRAGASYEQYF
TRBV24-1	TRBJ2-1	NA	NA	TGTGCCACCAAGGACAGATACAATGAGCAGTTCTTC	CATKDRYNEQFF
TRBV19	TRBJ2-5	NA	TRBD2	TGTGCCAGTAGTGCCGGACTAGCGGGAGTGGAGACCCAGTACTTC	CASSAGLAGVETQYF
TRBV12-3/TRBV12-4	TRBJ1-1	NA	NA	TGTGCCAGCAGGCCTGGTAACACTGAAGCTTTCTTT	CASRPGNTEAFF
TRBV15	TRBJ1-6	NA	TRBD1	TGTGCCACCAGCTCAGGGGGCATAGGGGTATCCTATAATTCACCCCTCCACTTT	CATSSGGIGVSYNSPLHF
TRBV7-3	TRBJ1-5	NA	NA	TGTGCCAGCAGCTTGGGACCCCATCAGCCCCAGCATTTT	CASSLGPHQPQHF
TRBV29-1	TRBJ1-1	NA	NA	TGCAGCGTTGTGCCACAGGGTGGCACTGAAGCTTTCTTT	CSVVPQGGTEAFF
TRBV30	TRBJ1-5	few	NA	TGTGCCTGGAGCCCTGGGACTGCGAATCAGCCCCAGCATTTT	CAWSPGTANQPQHF
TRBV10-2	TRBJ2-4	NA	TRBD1	TGCGCCAGCAGTGGGGCGACAGGGGCCAAAAACATTCAGTACTTC	CASSGATGAKNIQYF
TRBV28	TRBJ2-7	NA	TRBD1	TGTGCCAGCAGTTATAACAGGGGTAACGACTACGAGCAGTACTTC	CASSYNRGNDYEQYF
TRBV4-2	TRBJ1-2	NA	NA	TGTGCCAGCAGCTCCCCTACCATCTACACCTTC	CASSSPTIYTF
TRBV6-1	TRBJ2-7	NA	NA	TGTGCCAGCAGTGATGGCGTAGGGGCCTACGAGCAGTACTTC	CASSDGVGAYEQYF
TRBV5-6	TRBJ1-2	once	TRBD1	TGTGCCAGCAGCCTGGGTCGACAGGGGGTTCTCTATGGCTACACCTTC	CASSLGRQGVLYGYTF
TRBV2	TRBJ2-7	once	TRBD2	TGTGCCAGCAGGGCGACTAGCGGGGTCCGGGACGAGCAGTACTTC	CASRATSGVRDEQYF
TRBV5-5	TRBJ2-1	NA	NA	TGTGCCAGCAGCTTGCAGACAGTCGCCTACAATGAGCAGTTCTTC	CASSLQTVAYNEQFF
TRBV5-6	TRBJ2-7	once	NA	TGTGCCAGCAGCTTGGGGACTGGCTACGAGCAGTACTTC	CASSLGTGYEQYF
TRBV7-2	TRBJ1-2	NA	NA	TGTGCCAGCAGCTTAGTGAAGGGGAACTATGGCTACACCTTC	CASSLVKGNYGYTF
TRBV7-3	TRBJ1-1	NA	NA	TGTGCCAGCAGCTTAGAAGGGAGGACTGAAGCTTTCTTT	CASSLEGRTEAFF
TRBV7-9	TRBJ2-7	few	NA	TGTGCCAGCAGCCCCACCGGCATAGGACGTCCCTACGAGCAGTACTTC	CASSPTGIGRPYEQYF
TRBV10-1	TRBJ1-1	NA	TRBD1	TGCGCCAGCACTCTCACAGGGGGCGCCGGAGACACTGAAGCTTTCTTT	CASTLTGGAGDTEAFF
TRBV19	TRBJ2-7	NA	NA	TGTGCCAGTAGTATGGCGGCGAGCTCCTACGAGCAGTACTTC	CASSMAASSYEQYF
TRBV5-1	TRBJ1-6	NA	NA	TGCGCCAGCAGGGAAGGGGGTTCACCCCTCCACTTT	CASREGGSPLHF
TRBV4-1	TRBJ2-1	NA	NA	TGCGCCAGCAGCCGTAGGGAGGATGAGCAGTTCTTC	CASSRREDEQFF
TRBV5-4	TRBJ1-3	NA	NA	TGTGCCAGCAGCTTGGCCGGTCGGACAGTCTCTGGAAACACCATATATTTT	CASSLAGRTVSGNTIYF
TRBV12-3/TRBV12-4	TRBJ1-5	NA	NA	TGTGCCAGCAGCCCCAACCCCGACCAGCCCCAGCATTTT	CASSPNPDQPQHF
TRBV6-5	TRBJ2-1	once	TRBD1	TGTGCCTCCCTGGGCGGGGACAGGGCGAGGAATGAGCAGTTCTTC	CASLGGDRARNEQFF
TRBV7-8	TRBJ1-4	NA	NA	TGTGCCAGCAGCTTATCCGAAAAACTGTTTTTT	CASSLSEKLFF
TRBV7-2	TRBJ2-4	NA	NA	TGTGCCAGCAGCTTAGGGGGTTCACGGGGGAACATTCAGTACTTC	CASSLGGSRGNIQYF
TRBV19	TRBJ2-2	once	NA	TGTGCCAGTAACCAACCGGGAGCCACCGGGGAGCTGTTTTTT	CASNQPGATGELFF
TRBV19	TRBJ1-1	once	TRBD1	TGTGCCAGTAGCCCCCCCCCGGGACAGGTGAACACTGAAGCTTTCTTT	CASSPPPGQVNTEAFF
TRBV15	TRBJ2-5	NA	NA	TGTGCCACCAGCAGAGATCTGGGGAAAGAGACCCAGTACTTC	CATSRDLGKETQYF
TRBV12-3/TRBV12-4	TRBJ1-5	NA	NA	TGTGCCAGCAGTCCCGGGGGCAATCAGCCCCAGCATTTT	CASSPGGNQPQHF
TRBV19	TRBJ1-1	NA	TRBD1	TGTGCCAGTAGTATAGGCCCGGGACAGGGGAACACTGAAGCTTTCTTT	CASSIGPGQGNTEAFF
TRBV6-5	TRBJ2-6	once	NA	TGTGCCAGCAGTCCCTACTCTGGGGCCAACGTCCTGACTTTC	CASSPYSGANVLTF
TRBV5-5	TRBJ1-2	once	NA	TGTGCCAGCAGCTTGGGCTCCGGGGAAGGTGGCTACACCTTC	CASSLGSGEGGYTF
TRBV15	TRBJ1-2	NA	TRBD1	TGTGCCACCAGCAGAGTGGGGCAGGGGGCTCTCTATGGCTACACCTTC	CATSRVGQGALYGYTF